This T cell receptor (beta chain) was retrieved from a study of blood T cells in healthy people across ages. Regarding the study as a whole: Diversity was higher, and naive CD4+ cells more numerous, in long-lived donors than in aged donors.

Peripheral blood samples of 9.5 to 10 milliliters were drawn from each donor. They isolated at least 6.5 million PBMCs from each sample. About this clonotype: Its cognate antigen is unknown.

Primers used in a second PCR of roughly 6 to 11 cycles were a sample-barcoded 5' primer and a J-beta primer mix. A template-switch adaptor containing 12 random nucleotides labeled each cDNA molecule. TCRdb called the 5' RACE reads again in MiXCR, with one record for every CDR3 protein. This table holds about 900,000 distinct CDR3 sequences, roughly 60% found once. The germline gives CDR1 DFQATT, CDR2 SNEGSKA (reference sequence). The CDR3 totals 9 residues. Trimming pared 3 bases from V and 9 bases from J, leaving 4 bases between. This rearrangement joins TRBV20-1 to TRBJ2-3; D is ambiguous. This TCR was recovered from a young man in good health. Sequencing used blood. The CDR3, as DNA: TGCAGTGCTAGTAGGACGCAGTATTTT. Encoded protein: CSASRTQYF.